This TCR beta chain was profiled in a study of blood T cell repertoires in COVID-19. Study information: Spain, Italy and the United States supplied samples that represented acute and convalescent COVID-19. Nucleic acid was either cDNA or gDNA, and it came from T cells, B-cell-depleted T cells, or PBMCs.

The CDR3 contains 17 residues. The germline CDR1 and CDR2 sequences are SGHKS and YYEKEE (reference sequence). After removal of 0 bases from V and 5 bases from J, the junction contained 8 bases not matched to a gene. Original data processing: Reference gene primers were amplified, and this amplification served to estimate nucleated cell counts. Clones were sequenced by immunoSEQ multiplex PCR, and TCRdb holds only the in-frame ones, with some missing. The D gene and trimming were derived from the DNA, and the V and J assignments and clone size from that table. In the table there are approximately 240,000 clones, 80% to 85% of which are singletons.

Sequencing used peripheral blood. The V gene is TRBV5-5, the J gene TRBJ2-5; TRBD2 matches at 12 bases. The clonotype was recovered from a woman aged 60 to 75 who had recovered from COVID-19. The CDR3 here is CASSLVLAGGRGETQYF. CDR3 DNA: TGTGCCAGCAGCTTGGTACTAGCGGGGGGCCGAGGGGAGACCCAGTACTTC.